The entry below gives a single T cell receptor (beta chain) sequence along with its context. Germline V CDR1 and CDR2: SNHLY, FYNNEI. V dropped 10 bases and J dropped 4; count of bases not matched to a gene: 11. The CDR3 consists of 14 residues. This sample is part of a study of CD8 T cells in Susac syndrome. High-throughput TCR beta sequencing covered peripheral CD8+ and CD4+ T cells. The diagnostic criteria for definite or probable disease, as recently defined, were met by the patients with Susac syndrome. Random hexamers were used to reverse transcribe the RNA input (roughly 0.5 to 1 ug). It was immunoSEQ multiplex PCR that amplified TCR beta CDR3 across 54 Vbeta and 13 Jbeta. Each CDR3 protein is one row after TCRdb ran MiXCR on the immunoSEQ multiplex PCR reads. Here the sample spans roughly 200,000 distinct CDR3 sequences, roughly nine tenths being singletons.

The chain joins TRBV2 to TRBJ2-7; 9 bases line up with TRBD1. The TCR originated in a human donor with Susac syndrome. Material: CD4+ T cells from PBMCs. The CDR3 DNA reads as TGTGCCAAGAGCTCCGGGACAGGGTCTTACGAGCAGTACTTC. It is translated as CAKSSGTGSYEQYF.